This record covers a single T cell receptor beta chain. As processed by the authors: Amplification with reference gene primers provided the estimates of nucleated cell counts. TCRdb's table, derived via immunoSEQ multiplex PCR, lists solely in-frame clones and lacks some. That table supplies the V and J calls and clone size; D and trimming were determined from the DNA. Among some 300,000 clones listed, around 89% were seen once. These data come from a study of blood T cell repertoires in COVID-19. Study-level background: COVID-19 samples, acute and convalescent, were from the United States, Italy and Spain.

Sequenced: peripheral blood. The source of this sequence is a woman aged 50 to 65 with COVID-19, enrolled during active disease.

The CDR3 loop reads CASSRKDGGGGETQYF. The DNA of the CDR3 is TGCGCCAGCAGCCGGAAGGACGGAGGGGGCGGAGAGACCCAGTACTTC. The J gene is TRBJ2-5, the V gene TRBV4-1; D possibly corresponds to TRBD1 (7 bases). V lost 4 bases and J lost 4, with 19 bases in between. The CDR3 extends over 16 amino acids. Germline CDR1 reads MGHRA; CDR2 reads YSYEKL.